This T cell receptor (beta chain) was observed in a study of T cell changes during pregnancy in multiple sclerosis. CDR3 size: 15 residues. Germline loops: CDR1 MNHEY, CDR2 SMNVEV (reference sequence). The V gene end was trimmed by 6 bases and the J gene end by 5 bases; junction bases not matched to a gene: 10. TCRdb's table, derived via immunoSEQ multiplex PCR, lists solely in-frame clones and lacks some. The repertoire holds about 75,000 clones, around 94% seen once, with less than 0.15% in the top ten. The sample was CD4+ T cells from peripheral blood mononuclear cells, taken after pregnancy. This clonotype was sampled from a female donor with multiple sclerosis, enrolled in a pregnancy study. V is TRBV27 and J is TRBJ1-2, with 9 bases aligning to TRBD1. CDR3 nucleotide sequence: TGTGCCAGCAGCTACGCGAGGACAGGGGCGTATGGCTACACCTTC. This translates into CASSYARTGAYGYTF.